Listed here are 26 T cell receptor beta chains from one sample, sequenced in a study of human T cells and chemical hapten exposure. Time point: healthy volunteer bleed at 6 weeks. The starting material, unfractionated whole blood, was used for total RNA extraction. TCRdb itself ran the RACE reads through MiXCR, one entry per CDR3 protein. Of about 79,000 distinct CDR3 sequences in the sample, approximately 8% were seen once. The sample taken for sequencing was whole blood. The receptors derive from a male donor in good health. Some clones in this sample may be carry-over from other donors' samples.

This clonotype was observed many times. V and J are TRBV20-1 and TRBJ1-1; no clear D. Trimming shortened V by 6 bases and J by 0 bases, and 14 bases separated the two germline ends. Germline CDR1 is DFQATT and CDR2 is SNEGSKA (reference sequence). This CDR3 region has 14 residues. CDR3 sequence reads: CSATWSGVNTEAFF. CDR3 nucleotide sequence: TGCAGTGCCACGTGGTCAGGCGTGAACACTGAAGCTTTCTTT.

This clonotype was seen more than once but under ten times. This chain connects TRBV7-9 to TRBJ1-1; D perhaps matches TRBD1 (5 bases). From germline, CDR1 is SEHNR and CDR2 FQNEAQ (reference sequence). The CDR3 is 15 amino acids. V lost 1 base and J lost 0, with 9 bases in between. The CDR3: CASSLGDRLNTEAFF. The CDR3 bases are TGTGCCAGCAGCTTAGGAGACAGACTGAACACTGAAGCTTTCTTT.

The chain links TRBV6-6 to TRBJ1-1; D ambiguous. CDR1 and CDR2 from the germline V gene are MNHNY and SVGAGI (reference sequence). The V end lost 2 bases, the J end lost 0 bases, and 13 bases lay between the germline ends. The CDR3 is 16 amino acids. The CDR3 region is CASSYPSPGMNTEAFF. The CDR3 DNA sequence: TGTGCCAGCAGTTACCCATCTCCCGGGATGAACACTGAAGCTTTCTTT.

This clonotype counts as medium-sized (0.01 to 0.1%). The rearrangement links TRBV10-2 to TRBJ2-1; TRBD2 is a possible D gene (6 bases). The V gene's germline CDR1 is WSHSY and CDR2 SAAADI. The CDR3 totals 13 residues. The germline V and J ends were trimmed by 2 bases and 4 bases, with 6 bases remaining between them. The CDR3 loop is CASSEREYNEQFF. CDR3 bases: TGCGCCAGCAGTGAGCGGGAGTACAATGAGCAGTTCTTC.

In nucleotides, the CDR3 is TGCAGCGTTGAAAACTCGGGGACAGGGAGGGGCTATGGCTACACCTTC. It yields the protein CSVENSGTGRGYGYTF. The rearrangement links TRBV29-1 to TRBJ1-2; 9 bases agree with TRBD1. The CDR3 covers 16 residues. The germline V gene has CDR1 SQVTM and CDR2 ANQGSEA. Trimming removed 2 bases from V and 4 bases from J; junction bases left unmatched: 11.

The sample holds a few counts of this clonotype. The chain links TRBV10-3 to TRBJ2-3; 13 positions match TRBD2. The V and J ends lost 10 bases and 1 base, in that order; junction bases with no gene match: 8. Germline assignment: CDR1 ENHRY and CDR2 SYGVKD. This CDR3 has 16 residues. The CDR3 sequence: CATGLAGDEGTDTQYF. For the CDR3, the DNA is TGTGCCACCGGACTAGCGGGGGACGAAGGCACAGATACGCAGTATTTT.

This clonotype was found a few times. The genes are TRBV28 and TRBJ2-7; 7 nucleotides line up with TRBD2. Germline CDR1 is MDHEN and CDR2 is SYDVKM. V lost 4 bases, J lost 1 base, and 1 base stayed unmatched. The CDR3 has 13 amino acids. As DNA, the CDR3 is TGTGCCAGCAGTTCGGGAGGTTCCTACGAGCAGTACTTC. Its translation is CASSSGGSYEQYF.

The chain is built from TRBV20-1 and TRBJ1-4, with D unclear. V shed 3 bases and J shed 0 bases, with 11 bases lying between them. Germline CDR1 reads DFQATT; CDR2 reads SNEGSKA (reference sequence). The CDR3 covers 15 residues. The CDR3 coding sequence is TGCAGTGCTAGGACCCCGGAGTCAACTAATGAAAAACTGTTTTTT. It codes for CSARTPESTNEKLFF.

CDR3 sequence: CARSLGRDNSPLHF. In nucleotides, the CDR3 is TGTGCCAGAAGCCTCGGACGGGATAATTCACCCCTCCACTTT. The chain carries TRBV5-3 and TRBJ1-6; no firm D call. TRBV5-3 is flagged as an ORF with uncertain function. V gave up 4 bases and J gave up 5 bases, with 10 bases separating them. The CDR3 is made up of 14 amino acids.

This clonotype was observed a few times. The rearrangement joins TRBV20-1 to TRBJ1-1; D unclear. The V end was cut by 5 bases, the J end by 0 bases, with 13 bases between. Looked up from germline, CDR1 is DFQATT and CDR2 is SNEGSKA (reference sequence). The CDR3 length is 14 residues. The chain's CDR3 is CSASQDTLNTEAFF. As DNA, the CDR3 is TGCAGTGCTTCCCAAGACACCTTGAACACTGAAGCTTTCTTT.

This sequence joins TRBV12-3 or TRBV12-4 and TRBJ2-5; TRBD1 is a possible D gene (5 bases). V lost 5 bases to trimming and J lost 2 bases, with 15 bases between them. CDR3 length equals 15 residues. CDR3: CASSPRWTSQETQYF. CDR3 nucleotides: TGTGCCAGCAGTCCCCGGTGGACATCGCAAGAGACCCAGTACTTC.

This clonotype was observed at least ten times. The gene calls are TRBV7-2 and TRBJ2-1; D uncertain. The germline CDR1 and CDR2 sequences are SGHTA and FQGNSA. The CDR3 consists of 12 residues. The V and J ends lost 1 base and 9 bases respectively, with 7 bases between them. In DNA form, the CDR3 reads TGTGCCAGCAGCTTAGTTGGAAGTGAGCAGTTCTTC. Its translation: CASSLVGSEQFF.

This clonotype was counted at least ten times. The genes are TRBV20-1 and TRBJ2-3; possibly TRBD1 for D (5 bases). The CDR3 loop spans 14 amino acids. The V end lost 6 bases, the J end lost 0 bases, and 13 bases lay between the germline ends. Germline lookup yields CDR1 DFQATT and CDR2 SNEGSKA (reference sequence). The CDR3 sequence is CSALLGPSTDTQYF. Written as DNA, the CDR3 is TGCAGTGCCTTATTGGGGCCGAGCACAGATACGCAGTATTTT.

This clonotype was picked up many times. The rearrangement uses TRBV5-1 and TRBJ1-1; 9 bases are shared with TRBD1. The germline gives CDR1 SGHRS, CDR2 YFSETQ. The CDR3 sequence is 13 residues long. V gave up 8 bases and J gave up 6 bases; unmatched junction bases: 8. CDR3 sequence reads: CASRGQGNPEAFF. DNA of the CDR3: TGCGCCAGTAGGGGACAGGGAAACCCTGAAGCTTTCTTT.

J is TRBJ2-2 and V is TRBV7-8; 7 nucleotides agree with TRBD2. The germline V gene has CDR1 SGHVS and CDR2 FQNEAQ. With 2 bases clipped from V and 7 bases from J, the junction kept 4 bases outside the gene matches. The CDR3 loop spans 14 amino acids. The CDR3 DNA reads as TGTGCCAGCAGCTTACTCGGGAGGAACGGGGAGCTGTTTTTT. This codes for CASSLLGRNGELFF.

This chain uses TRBV12-3 or TRBV12-4 with TRBJ2-7; TRBD2 matches 7 bases. The CDR3 length is 15 residues. Losses at the gene ends were 6 bases for V and 2 bases for J; bases not matched to a gene: 10. DNA of the CDR3: TGTGCCAGCAGCACCTTAGCGGGTAACCCCTACGAGCAGTACTTC. This sequence encodes CASSTLAGNPYEQYF.

This clonotype occurred a few times. The chain recombines TRBV3-1 with TRBJ1-1; D ambiguous. From germline, CDR1 is LGHDT and CDR2 YNNKEL (reference sequence). This CDR3 has 13 residues. V lost 3 bases to trimming and J lost 0 bases, with 5 bases between them. The DNA of the CDR3 is TGTGCCAGCAGCCAGGGCGTGAACACTGAAGCTTTCTTT. Its protein product is CASSQGVNTEAFF. The entire variable domain, with the rest obtained from reference TRBV3-1 and TRBJ1-1, is as follows: DTAVSQTPKYLVTQMGNDKSIKCEQNLGHDTMYWYKQDSKKFLKIMFSYNNKELIINETVPNRFSPKSPDKAHLNLHINSLELGDSAVYFCASSQGVNTEAFFGQGTRLTVV.

This clonotype was observed many times. The V gene is TRBV7-6, the J gene TRBJ1-4; 9 bases align to TRBD1. The CDR3 spans 15 residues. After removal of 5 bases from V and 7 bases from J, the junction contained 8 bases not matched to a gene. CDR1 is SGHVS and CDR2 is FNYEAQ in the germline V gene. The CDR3 sequence is CASSIRTGVVEKLFF. The CDR3 DNA sequence: TGTGCCAGCAGCATCAGGACAGGGGTGGTTGAAAAACTGTTTTTT.

This chain uses TRBV2 with TRBJ2-7, with D tentatively TRBD1 or TRBD2 (6 bases each). Trimming took 6 bases from V and 1 from J, leaving 22 bases between them. CDR3 length: 17 residues. Per germline, CDR1 SNHLY and CDR2 FYNNEI. CDR3 bases: TGTGCCAGCAGGGGCGGGACACCCGGGACCACTTCCTACGAGCAGTACTTC. This encodes CASRGGTPGTTSYEQYF.

This clonotype was found a few times. V usage is TRBV3-1 and J usage is TRBJ2-3; D not certain. The CDR3 loop spans 19 amino acids. V shed 0 bases and J shed 1 base, with 20 bases lying between them. The germline CDR1 and CDR2 sequences are LGHDT and YNNKEL (reference sequence). The CDR3 coding sequence is TGTGCCAGCAGCCAAGATGGAAGCGCCGAATTCTTCGGCACAGATACGCAGTATTTT. Protein sequence: CASSQDGSAEFFGTDTQYF.

V is TRBV27 and J is TRBJ1-5, with 11 positions matching TRBD1. Per germline, CDR1 MNHEY and CDR2 SMNVEV (reference sequence). The CDR3 is 14 amino acids. With 5 bases clipped from V and 6 bases from J, the junction kept 3 bases outside the gene matches. CDR3 sequence (DNA): TGTGCCAGCAGTGAGGACAGGGGGCGTCAGCCCCAGCATTTT. Its protein product is CASSEDRGRQPQHF.

This clonotype was observed a handful of times. This chain joins TRBV7-9 and TRBJ2-7, with D tentatively TRBD1 or TRBD2 (6 bases each). Germline V gene sequence: CDR1 SEHNR, CDR2 FQNEAQ (reference sequence). The CDR3 has 15 amino acids. V was clipped by 1 base and J by 0 bases, with 10 bases between them. CDR3: CASSLVGGHSYEQYF. CDR3 sequence (DNA): TGTGCCAGCAGCTTAGTTGGGGGGCACTCCTACGAGCAGTACTTC.

The chain joins TRBV3-1 to TRBJ2-5; D is undetermined. CDR1 and CDR2 (germline): LGHDT, YNNKEL (reference sequence). The CDR3 extends over 15 amino acids. The V gene lost 4 bases and the J gene lost 1 base, with 13 bases spanning the gap. The CDR3 DNA is TGTGCCAGCAGCCTAGTGCTGGACGGCCAAGAGACCCAGTACTTC. Translated: CASSLVLDGQETQYF.

This clonotype appeared a few times. The V and J genes are TRBV10-2 and TRBJ1-2; 10 bases are shared with TRBD1. This CDR3 contains 14 residues. Per the germline V gene, CDR1 is WSHSY and CDR2 is SAAADI. The trim removed 3 bases at V and 6 bases at J, leaving 4 bases unmatched. The CDR3 reads CASSEGDRGNGYTF. In DNA form, the CDR3 reads TGCGCCAGCAGTGAAGGGGACAGGGGAAATGGCTACACCTTC.

The V call is TRBV6-6, the J call TRBJ2-3; 7 bases map to TRBD1. Trimming took 0 bases from V and 0 from J; bases not matched to a gene: 6. This CDR3 has 17 amino acids. Germline values: CDR1 MNHNY, CDR2 SVGAGI (reference sequence). CDR3 in amino acids: CASSYSIPTGSTDTQYF. In nucleotides, the CDR3 is TGTGCCAGCAGTTACTCGATCCCGACAGGGAGCACAGATACGCAGTATTTT.

This clonotype came up a few times. V usage is TRBV6-5 and J usage is TRBJ2-4; possibly TRBD1 for D (6 bases). The V gene's germline CDR1 is MNHEY and CDR2 SVGAGI. V shed 11 bases and J shed 0 bases, with 20 bases lying between them. This CDR3 contains 16 residues. CDR3 protein: CASGKAGDIAKNIQYF. Written as DNA, the CDR3 is TGTGCCTCTGGGAAGGCAGGGGATATAGCCAAAAACATTCAGTACTTC.